This T cell receptor (beta chain) was documented in a study of T cells in Graves' hyperthyroidism and ophthalmopathy. Lactation, pregnancy, other autoimmune disease or uncontrolled infection led to exclusion of patients. CDR1 and CDR2 from the germline V gene are MNHNY and SVGAGI (reference sequence). Trimming cost V 2 bases and J 2 bases; bases outside gene matches: 17. CDR3 length equals 20 residues. Template material for amplifying TCR beta CDR3 regions consisted of RNA transcripts. With the HTBI primer set, the TCR CDR3 went through a first round of RT-PCR. TCRdb re-derived calls from the multiplex PCR reads in MiXCR, one entry per CDR3 protein. The sample has approximately 200,000 distinct CDR3 sequences, around 18% seen once. The sample holds a few counts of this clonotype.

The specimen sequenced was blood. The V call is TRBV6-6, the J call TRBJ2-5, with 10 positions matching TRBD1. This TCR was recovered from a man between 40 and 49 years old with Graves' hyperthyroidism. Here the CDR3 DNA reads TGTGCCAGCAGTTACCCCACCCTCCTCGGACAGGGGGATACACAAGAGACCCAGTACTTC. Its protein is CASSYPTLLGQGDTQETQYF.